This is a list of T cell receptor beta chains from one sample in a study of vaccination effects on CD4 cells after COVID-19. Antigen specificity for these receptors is unknown. Clones were read by immunoSEQ multiplex PCR, and TCRdb kept only the in-frame ones, dropping some. Altogether under 50,000 clones are present, roughly 76% being singletons, with the ten largest covering approximately 12%. This specimen consisted of CD4+ T cells from PBMCs cultured without peptide, obtained before COVID-19 vaccination. The source is a human donor who had a prior SARS-CoV-2 infection. CDR3s include the opening cysteine and the closing phenylalanine or tryptophan. D genes are given only for firm matches. Some rows have no size entry. The others give once, few or many, or a class for an expanded clone.

d_gene,v_gene,j_gene,abundance,CDR3aa,CDR3nt
TRBD1,TRBV13,TRBJ2-7,-,CASSLRSGGEQYF,TGTGCCAGCAGCTTACGGTCAGGGGGCGAGCAGTACTTC
TRBD1,TRBV7-6,TRBJ2-2,few,CASSLRGPNTGELFF,TGTGCCAGCAGCTTAAGGGGGCCCAACACCGGGGAGCTGTTTTTT
-,TRBV9,TRBJ2-2,few,CASSVGSGVNTGELFF,TGTGCCAGCAGCGTAGGATCGGGCGTGAACACCGGGGAGCTGTTTTTT
-,TRBV24-1,TRBJ2-2,-,CATSDPQGGSTGELFF,TGTGCCACCAGTGATCCACAGGGCGGGAGCACCGGGGAGCTGTTTTTT
-,TRBV5-1,TRBJ1-4,-,CASSQRSATNEKLFF,TGCGCCAGCAGCCAGAGGAGTGCAACTAATGAAAAACTGTTTTTT
-,TRBV5-1,TRBJ1-1,few,CASSYSYRATNTEAFF,TGCGCCAGCAGCTACTCTTACAGGGCGACGAACACTGAAGCTTTCTTT
TRBD1,TRBV7-2,TRBJ1-6,few,CAIRRDSINSPLHF,TGTGCCATCCGCCGGGACAGCATTAATTCACCCCTCCACTTT
TRBD1,TRBV2,TRBJ2-7,-,CASLGGQGLSEQYF,TGTGCCAGCCTGGGGGGACAGGGTTTGTCCGAGCAGTACTTC
TRBD2,TRBV5-1,TRBJ2-5,-,CASSPTSGQETQYF,TGCGCCAGCAGTCCGACTAGCGGGCAAGAGACCCAGTACTTC
-,TRBV9,TRBJ2-5,-,CASSVNLGQETQYF,TGTGCCAGCAGCGTTAACCTGGGACAAGAGACCCAGTACTTC
-,TRBV15,TRBJ2-7,-,CATSRDHQGKIYEQYF,TGTGCCACCAGCAGAGATCATCAGGGGAAAATCTACGAGCAGTACTTC
TRBD1,TRBV7-3,TRBJ2-1,-,CASSAQGEGEQFF,TGTGCCAGCAGCGCCCAGGGGGAAGGTGAGCAGTTCTTC
-,TRBV12-3/TRBV12-4,TRBJ1-3,-,CASSLEGWNTIYF,TGTGCCAGCAGTTTAGAGGGGTGGAACACCATATATTTT
-,TRBV9,TRBJ1-4,once,CASSPQVANEKLFF,TGTGCCAGCAGCCCACAAGTTGCTAATGAAAAACTGTTTTTT
-,TRBV10-3,TRBJ1-5,-,CAISESNNRGFEGPQHF,TGTGCCATCAGTGAGTCGAATAACAGAGGGTTTGAAGGGCCCCAGCATTTT
TRBD1,TRBV11-1,TRBJ1-2,-,CASSSGTAYGYTF,TGTGCCAGCAGCTCCGGGACAGCCTATGGCTACACCTTC
TRBD1,TRBV27,TRBJ1-1,-,CASTPRRGLFTEAFF,TGTGCCAGCACCCCCCGGAGGGGGCTGTTTACTGAAGCTTTCTTT
TRBD2,TRBV18,TRBJ2-1,-,CASSRAGGNNEQFF,TGTGCCAGCTCACGGGCGGGAGGAAATAATGAGCAGTTCTTC
-,TRBV4-3,TRBJ2-3,-,CASSLIDGDTQYF,TGCGCCAGCAGTTTGATCGATGGGGATACGCAGTATTTT
-,TRBV7-2,TRBJ2-6,few,CASSFFSGANVLTF,TGTGCCAGCAGCTTTTTTTCTGGGGCCAACGTCCTGACTTTC
-,TRBV28,TRBJ2-7,-,CASSLEARSSYEQYF,TGTGCCAGCAGTTTAGAGGCCAGGAGCTCCTACGAGCAGTACTTC
TRBD2,TRBV19,TRBJ2-7,-,CASSIDLGGRDEQYF,TGTGCCAGTAGTATAGATCTCGGGGGGAGGGACGAGCAGTACTTC
-,TRBV2,TRBJ2-5,-,CASSEVRGLAETQYF,TGTGCCAGCAGTGAAGTACGGGGCCTAGCAGAGACCCAGTACTTC
-,TRBV2,TRBJ2-3,-,CATVEARGSTDTQYF,TGTGCCACAGTGGAGGCTAGGGGAAGCACAGATACGCAGTATTTT
TRBD2,TRBV7-2,TRBJ2-4,few,CASSFTRGRKNIQYF,TGTGCCAGCAGCTTTACCCGCGGGAGGAAAAACATTCAGTACTTC
-,TRBV3-1/TRBV3-2,TRBJ2-7,once,CASSRTGGQAMEQYF,TGTGCCAGCAGCCGTACGGGGGGACAGGCTATGGAGCAGTACTTC
TRBD1,TRBV19,TRBJ2-5,-,CASRAVQGSQETQYF,TGTGCCAGTAGGGCGGTACAGGGGAGCCAAGAGACCCAGTACTTC
TRBD1,TRBV7-3,TRBJ1-1,-,CASSLDRDSEAFF,TGTGCCAGCAGCCTGGACAGGGATTCTGAAGCTTTCTTT
-,TRBV21-1,TRBJ1-4,-,CASSSPTGVCEKLFF,TGTGCCAGCAGCAGCCCGACAGGGGTGTGTGAAAAACTGTTTTTT
-,TRBV19,TRBJ2-4,-,CASLPRGEGSIQYF,TGTGCCAGTCTCCCGAGGGGGGAGGGGAGCATTCAGTACTTC
-,TRBV20-1,TRBJ2-5,-,CSASRRVETQYF,TGCAGTGCTAGTCGTAGGGTGGAGACCCAGTACTTC
-,TRBV11-3,TRBJ2-1,-,CASSQTRGSYNEQFF,TGTGCCAGCAGCCAGACTAGGGGCTCCTACAATGAGCAGTTCTTC
TRBD1,TRBV5-1,TRBJ2-5,-,CASSSQGAEETQYF,TGCGCCAGCAGCTCACAGGGGGCTGAGGAGACCCAGTACTTC
-,TRBV10-3,TRBJ2-7,-,CAISDSGTTSYEQYF,TGTGCCATCAGTGACTCCGGGACAACCTCCTACGAGCAGTACTTC
-,TRBV6-1,TRBJ1-2,once,CASSEFRAAYGYTF,TGTGCCAGCAGTGAGTTCCGGGCTGCCTATGGCTACACCTTC
-,TRBV4-2,TRBJ2-1,-,CASSQGRNEQFF,TGTGCCAGCAGCCAAGGACGTAATGAGCAGTTCTTC
-,TRBV18,TRBJ1-2,-,CASSPGGFYGYTF,TGTGCCAGCTCACCTGGAGGATTCTATGGCTACACCTTC
TRBD1,TRBV28,TRBJ1-2,-,CASRYTGGAGGYTF,TGTGCCAGCAGATATACAGGGGGCGCGGGTGGCTACACCTTC
TRBD2,TRBV4-2,TRBJ2-7,-,CASSHRLALEQYF,TGTGCCAGCAGCCACCGACTAGCCCTCGAGCAGTACTTC
TRBD2,TRBV11-3,TRBJ2-1,-,CASSPRTSARNEQFF,TGTGCCAGCAGCCCCAGAACTAGCGCGAGGAATGAGCAGTTCTTC
TRBD2,TRBV6-5,TRBJ2-7,-,CASKGPTSGGYEQYF,TGTGCCAGCAAGGGTCCGACTAGCGGGGGATACGAGCAGTACTTC